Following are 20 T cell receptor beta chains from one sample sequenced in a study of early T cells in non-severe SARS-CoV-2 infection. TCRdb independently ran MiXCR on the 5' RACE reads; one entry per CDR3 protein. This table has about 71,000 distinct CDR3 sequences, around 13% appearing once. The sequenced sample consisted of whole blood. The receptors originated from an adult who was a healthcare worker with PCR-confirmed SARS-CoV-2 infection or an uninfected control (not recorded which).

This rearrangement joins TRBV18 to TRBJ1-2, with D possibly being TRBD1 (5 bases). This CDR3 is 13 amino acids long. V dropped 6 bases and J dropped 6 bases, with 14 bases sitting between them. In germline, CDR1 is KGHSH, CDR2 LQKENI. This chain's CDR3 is CASSTRPGDGYTF. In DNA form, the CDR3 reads TGTGCCAGCTCTACCCGTCCGGGGGATGGCTACACCTTC.

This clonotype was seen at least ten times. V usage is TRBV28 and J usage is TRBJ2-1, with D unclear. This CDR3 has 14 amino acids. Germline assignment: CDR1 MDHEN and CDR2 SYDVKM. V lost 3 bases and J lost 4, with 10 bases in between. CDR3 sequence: CASSLKGSYNEQFF. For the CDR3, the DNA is TGTGCCAGCAGTTTGAAGGGTTCTTACAATGAGCAGTTCTTC.

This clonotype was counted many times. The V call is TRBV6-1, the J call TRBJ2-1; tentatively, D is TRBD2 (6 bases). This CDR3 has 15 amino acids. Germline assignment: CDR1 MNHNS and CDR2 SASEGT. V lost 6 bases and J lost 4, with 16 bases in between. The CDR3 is CASRGGVQPYNEQFF. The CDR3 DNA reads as TGTGCCAGCAGGGGAGGAGTACAACCATACAATGAGCAGTTCTTC.

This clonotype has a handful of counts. In nucleotides, the CDR3 is TGCGCCAGCAGCTTGGCCCAAGATACGCAGTATTTT. This encodes CASSLAQDTQYF. The rearrangement links TRBV5-1 to TRBJ2-3; no firm D call. CDR3 length: 12 residues. Germline CDR1 SGHRS, CDR2 YFSETQ. The germline V and J ends were trimmed by 0 bases and 5 bases, with 4 bases remaining between them. Full variable domain (outside the CDR3, taken from reference TRBV5-1 and TRBJ2-3): KAGVTQTPRYLIKTRGQQVTLSCSPISGHRSVSWYQQTPGQGLQFLFEYFSETQRNKGNFPGRFSGRQFSNSRSEMNVSTLELGDSALYLCASSLAQDTQYFGPGTRLTVL.

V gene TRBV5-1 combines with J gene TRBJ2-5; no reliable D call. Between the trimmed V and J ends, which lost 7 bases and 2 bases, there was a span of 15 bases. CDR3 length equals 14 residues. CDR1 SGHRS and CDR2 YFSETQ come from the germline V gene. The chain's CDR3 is CASDLIGIQETQYF. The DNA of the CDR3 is TGCGCCAGCGATTTAATAGGGATTCAAGAGACCCAGTACTTC.

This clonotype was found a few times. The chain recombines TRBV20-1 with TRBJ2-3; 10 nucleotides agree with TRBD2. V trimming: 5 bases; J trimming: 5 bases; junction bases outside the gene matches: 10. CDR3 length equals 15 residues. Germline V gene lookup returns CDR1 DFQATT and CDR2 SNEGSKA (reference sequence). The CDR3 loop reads CSAYQRGGSGDTQYF. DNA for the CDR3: TGCAGTGCTTACCAGCGGGGGGGCTCCGGAGATACGCAGTATTTT.

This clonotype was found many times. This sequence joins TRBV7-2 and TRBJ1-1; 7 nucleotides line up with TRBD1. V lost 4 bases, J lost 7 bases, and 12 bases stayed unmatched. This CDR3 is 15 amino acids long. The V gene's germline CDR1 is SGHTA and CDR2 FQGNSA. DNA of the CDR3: TGTGCCAGCAGCTCCCTACAGGGGAAGAAGGGTGAAGCTTTCTTT. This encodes CASSSLQGKKGEAFF.

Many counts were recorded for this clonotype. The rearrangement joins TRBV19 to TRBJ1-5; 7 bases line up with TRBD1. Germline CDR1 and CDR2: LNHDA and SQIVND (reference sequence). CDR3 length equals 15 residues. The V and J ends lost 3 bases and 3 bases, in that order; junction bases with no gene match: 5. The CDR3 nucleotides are TGTGCCAGTAGTATGTACACAGGGGACAATCAGCCCCAGCATTTT. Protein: CASSMYTGDNQPQHF. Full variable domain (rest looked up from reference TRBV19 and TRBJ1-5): DGGITQSPKYLFRKEGQNVTLSCEQNLNHDAMYWYRQDPGQGLRLIYYSQIVNDFQKGDIAEGYSVSREKKESFPLTVTSAQKNPTAFYLCASSMYTGDNQPQHFGDGTRLSIL.

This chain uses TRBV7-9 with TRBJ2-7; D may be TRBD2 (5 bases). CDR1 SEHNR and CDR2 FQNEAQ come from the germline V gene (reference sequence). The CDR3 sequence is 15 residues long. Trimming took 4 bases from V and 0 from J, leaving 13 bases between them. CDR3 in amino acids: CASSSPLTTSYEQYF. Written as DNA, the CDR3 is TGTGCCAGCAGCTCCCCGCTGACTACCTCCTACGAGCAGTACTTC.

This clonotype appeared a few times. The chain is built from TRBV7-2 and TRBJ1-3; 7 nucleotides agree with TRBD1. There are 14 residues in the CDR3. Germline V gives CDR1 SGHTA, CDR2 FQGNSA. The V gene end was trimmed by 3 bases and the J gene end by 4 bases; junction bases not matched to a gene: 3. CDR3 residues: CASSFRTGGNTIYF. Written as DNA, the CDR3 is TGTGCCAGCAGCTTTAGGACAGGCGGAAACACCATATATTTT.

The DNA of the CDR3 is TGTGCCAGCAGCCCCCGGGGAAACTATGGCTACACCTTC. It encodes CASSPRGNYGYTF. The rearrangement uses TRBV3-1 and TRBJ1-2; D ambiguous. With 4 bases removed from V and 2 bases from J, the gap between germline ends came to 8 bases. Germline V gene sequence: CDR1 LGHDT, CDR2 YNNKEL (reference sequence). The CDR3 extends over 13 amino acids.

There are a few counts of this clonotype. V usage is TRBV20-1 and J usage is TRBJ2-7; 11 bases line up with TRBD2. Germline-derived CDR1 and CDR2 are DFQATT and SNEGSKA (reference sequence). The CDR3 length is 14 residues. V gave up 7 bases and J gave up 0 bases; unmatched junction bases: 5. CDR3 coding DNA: TGCAGTGTTCAGACTAGCGGGAACTCCTACGAGCAGTACTTC. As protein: CSVQTSGNSYEQYF.

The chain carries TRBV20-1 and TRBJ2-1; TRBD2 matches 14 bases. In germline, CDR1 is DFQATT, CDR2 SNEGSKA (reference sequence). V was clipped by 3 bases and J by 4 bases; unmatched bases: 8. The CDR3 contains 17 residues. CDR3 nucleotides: TGCAGTGCTAGTTCTCCGGGACTAGCGGGGGCTTACAATGAGCAGTTCTTC. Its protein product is CSASSPGLAGAYNEQFF.

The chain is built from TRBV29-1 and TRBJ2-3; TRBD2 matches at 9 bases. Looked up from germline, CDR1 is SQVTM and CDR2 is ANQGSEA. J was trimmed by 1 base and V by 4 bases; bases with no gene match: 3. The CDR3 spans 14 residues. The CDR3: CSVGVAGGTDTQYF. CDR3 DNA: TGCAGCGTTGGGGTAGCGGGGGGCACAGATACGCAGTATTTT.

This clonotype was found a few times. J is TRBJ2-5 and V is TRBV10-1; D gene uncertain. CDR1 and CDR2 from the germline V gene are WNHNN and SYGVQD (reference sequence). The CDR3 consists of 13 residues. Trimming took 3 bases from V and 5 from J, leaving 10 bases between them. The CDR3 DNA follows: TGCGCCAGCAGTGATCGAGTAGCCGAGACCCAGTACTTC. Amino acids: CASSDRVAETQYF.

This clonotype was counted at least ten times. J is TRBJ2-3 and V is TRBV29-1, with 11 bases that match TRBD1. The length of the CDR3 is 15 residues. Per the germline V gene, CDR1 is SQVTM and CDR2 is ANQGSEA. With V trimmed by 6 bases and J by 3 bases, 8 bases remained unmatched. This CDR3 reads CSVAAGTGGTDTQYF. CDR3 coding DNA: TGCAGCGTAGCCGCCGGGACAGGGGGAACAGATACGCAGTATTTT.

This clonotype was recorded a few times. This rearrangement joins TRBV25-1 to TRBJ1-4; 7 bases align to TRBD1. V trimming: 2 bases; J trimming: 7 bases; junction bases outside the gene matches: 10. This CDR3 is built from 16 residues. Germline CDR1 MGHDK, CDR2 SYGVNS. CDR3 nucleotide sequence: TGTGCCAGCAGTGAAGCCAGGGGGGGGACAAGTGAAAAACTGTTTTTT. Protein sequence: CASSEARGGTSEKLFF.

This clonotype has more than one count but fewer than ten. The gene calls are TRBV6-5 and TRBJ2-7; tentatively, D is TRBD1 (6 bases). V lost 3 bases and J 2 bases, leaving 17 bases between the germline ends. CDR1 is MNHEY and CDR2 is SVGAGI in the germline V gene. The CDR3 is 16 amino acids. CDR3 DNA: TGTGCCAGCAGTTATCGGCAAGGGGGTAGGACCTACGAGCAGTACTTC. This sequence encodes CASSYRQGGRTYEQYF.

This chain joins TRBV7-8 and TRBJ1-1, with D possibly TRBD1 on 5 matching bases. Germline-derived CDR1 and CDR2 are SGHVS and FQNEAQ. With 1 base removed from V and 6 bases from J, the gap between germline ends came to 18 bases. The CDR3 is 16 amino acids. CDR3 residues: CASSLGESRTGAEAFF. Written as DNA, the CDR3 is TGTGCCAGCAGCTTAGGAGAGAGCAGGACGGGGGCTGAAGCTTTCTTT.

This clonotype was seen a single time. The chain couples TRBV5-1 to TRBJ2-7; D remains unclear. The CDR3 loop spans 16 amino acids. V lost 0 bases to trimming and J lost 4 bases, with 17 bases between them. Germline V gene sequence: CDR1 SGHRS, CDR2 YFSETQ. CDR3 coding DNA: TGCGCCAGCAGCTTGGGACTCCCGACCAGCTCGTACGAGCAGTACTTC. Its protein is CASSLGLPTSSYEQYF. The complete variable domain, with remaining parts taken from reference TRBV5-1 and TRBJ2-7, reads KAGVTQTPRYLIKTRGQQVTLSCSPISGHRSVSWYQQTPGQGLQFLFEYFSETQRNKGNFPGRFSGRQFSNSRSEMNVSTLELGDSALYLCASSLGLPTSSYEQYFGPGTRLTVT.